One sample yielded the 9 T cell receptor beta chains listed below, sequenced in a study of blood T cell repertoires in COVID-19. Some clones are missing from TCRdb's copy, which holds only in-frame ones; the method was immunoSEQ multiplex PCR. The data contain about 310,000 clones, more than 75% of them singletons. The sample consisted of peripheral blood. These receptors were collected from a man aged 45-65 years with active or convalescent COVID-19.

As DNA, the CDR3 is TGTGCCAGCAGCTTCGGGACAGGGAATACAGATACGCAGTATTTT. Protein product: CASSFGTGNTDTQYF. This chain links TRBV11-2 with TRBJ2-3; 9 nucleotides agree with TRBD1. The germline V gene has CDR1 SGHAT and CDR2 FQNNGV. The trim removed 3 bases at V and 3 bases at J, leaving 4 bases unmatched. CDR3 size: 15 residues.

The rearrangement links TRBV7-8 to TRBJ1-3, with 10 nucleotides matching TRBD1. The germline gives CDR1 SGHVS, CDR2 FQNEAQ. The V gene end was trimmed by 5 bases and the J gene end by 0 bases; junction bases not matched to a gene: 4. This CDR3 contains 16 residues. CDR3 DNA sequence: TGTGCCAGCAGCCGGGGACAGGGGAGCTCTGGAAACACCATATATTTT. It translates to CASSRGQGSSGNTIYF.

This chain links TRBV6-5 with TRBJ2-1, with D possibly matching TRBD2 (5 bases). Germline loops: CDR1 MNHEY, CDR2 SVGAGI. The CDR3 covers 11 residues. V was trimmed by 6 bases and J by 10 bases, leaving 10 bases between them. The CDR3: CASSLAEEQFF. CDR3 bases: TGTGCCAGCAGCCTAGCCGAGGAGCAGTTCTTC.

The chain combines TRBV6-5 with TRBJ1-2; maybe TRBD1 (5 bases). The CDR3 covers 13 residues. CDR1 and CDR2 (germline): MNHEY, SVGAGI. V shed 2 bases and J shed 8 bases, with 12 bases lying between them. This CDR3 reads CASSYNRLEGYTF. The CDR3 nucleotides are TGTGCCAGCAGTTACAACAGGTTGGAGGGCTACACCTTC.

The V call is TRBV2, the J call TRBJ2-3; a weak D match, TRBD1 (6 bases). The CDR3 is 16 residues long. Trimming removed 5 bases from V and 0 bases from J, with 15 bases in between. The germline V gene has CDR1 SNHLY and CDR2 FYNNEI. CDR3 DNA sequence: TGTGCCAGCAGTCAACAGGGTATCTTTAGCACAGATACGCAGTATTTT. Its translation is CASSQQGIFSTDTQYF.

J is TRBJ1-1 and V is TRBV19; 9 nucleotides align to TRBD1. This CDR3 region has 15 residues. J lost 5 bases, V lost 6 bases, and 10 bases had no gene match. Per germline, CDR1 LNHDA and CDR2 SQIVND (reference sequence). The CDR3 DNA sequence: TGTGCCAGTAGCCTACAGGGGGCGGGGCAAACTGAAGCTTTCTTT. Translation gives CASSLQGAGQTEAFF. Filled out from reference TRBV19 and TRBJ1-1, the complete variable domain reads DGGITQSPKYLFRKEGQNVTLSCEQNLNHDAMYWYRQDPGQGLRLIYYSQIVNDFQKGDIAEGYSVSREKKESFPLTVTSAQKNPTAFYLCASSLQGAGQTEAFFGQGTRLTVV.

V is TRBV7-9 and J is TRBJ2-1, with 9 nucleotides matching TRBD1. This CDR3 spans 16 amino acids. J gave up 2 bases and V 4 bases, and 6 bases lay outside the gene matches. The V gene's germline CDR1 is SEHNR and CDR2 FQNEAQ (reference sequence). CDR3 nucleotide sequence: TGTGCCAGCAGCTGGGGCGACAGGGGGACCTACAATGAGCAGTTCTTC. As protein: CASSWGDRGTYNEQFF.

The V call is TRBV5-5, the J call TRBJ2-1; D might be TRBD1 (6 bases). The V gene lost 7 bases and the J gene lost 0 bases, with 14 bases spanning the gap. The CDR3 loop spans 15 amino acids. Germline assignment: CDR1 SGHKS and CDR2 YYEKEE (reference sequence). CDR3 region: CASRAPGASYNEQFF. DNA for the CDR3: TGTGCCAGCCGAGCACCAGGGGCCTCCTACAATGAGCAGTTCTTC.

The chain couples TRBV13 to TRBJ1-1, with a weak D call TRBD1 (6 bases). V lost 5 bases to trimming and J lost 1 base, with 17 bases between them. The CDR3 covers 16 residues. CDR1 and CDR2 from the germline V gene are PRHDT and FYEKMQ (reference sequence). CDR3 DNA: TGTGCCAGCAGCCCAGACACAGGGAAAAGGAACACTGAAGCTTTCTTT. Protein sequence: CASSPDTGKRNTEAFF.